This T cell receptor beta chain was captured by sequencing in a study of CD8 T cells in Susac syndrome. TCR beta from blood CD8+ and CD4+ T cells was sequenced. TEMRA cells were enriched by FACS, and CD4+ and CD8+ T cells were negatively isolated. This CDR3 has 17 residues. V was clipped by 1 base and J by 0 bases, with 13 bases between them. The germline gives CDR1 SEHNR, CDR2 FQNEAQ (reference sequence). Reverse transcription used roughly 0.5 to 1 ug RNA and random hexamers. With immunoSEQ multiplex PCR, TCR beta CDR3 was amplified across 54 Vbeta and 13 Jbeta. From the immunoSEQ multiplex PCR reads, TCRdb called clonotypes with MiXCR, one entry per CDR3 protein. Among approximately 120,000 distinct CDR3 sequences listed, 80% to 95% were seen once.

The receptor's source is a human donor in good health. Specimen: CD8+ T cells from PBMCs. V gene TRBV7-9 combines with J gene TRBJ2-1; D is perhaps TRBD1 or TRBD2 (5 bases each). The CDR3 DNA reads TGTGCCAGCAGCTTAGTTTTGGGGGTAAGCTCCTACAATGAGCAGTTCTTC. Residues: CASSLVLGVSSYNEQFF.